The 29 T cell receptor beta chains below were found in one sample sequenced in a study of neurological immune-mediated disorders. TCRdb itself ran the 5' RACE reads through MiXCR, one entry per CDR3 protein. The sample includes 15,000 to 20,000 distinct CDR3 sequences, 13% to 15% of them seen just once. Sequenced sample: CD4+ T cells from blood. These receptors all come from a woman in her sixties or seventies with HTLV-1-associated myelopathy (HAM/TSP).

At least ten counts were recorded for this clonotype. This chain's CDR3 is CASSLVGGAYNEQFF. CDR3 bases: TGTGCCAGCAGTTTAGTCGGGGGGGCGTACAATGAGCAGTTCTTC. The chain uses TRBV12-3 or TRBV12-4 and TRBJ2-1, with 8 bases matching TRBD2. The CDR3 is made up of 15 amino acids. The V and J ends lost 1 base and 4 bases, in that order; junction bases with no gene match: 3.

On this clonotype: One junction end disagrees with the germline gene, perhaps due to a read error. The chain employs TRBV20-1 and TRBJ1-5; 7 nucleotides align to TRBD1. The CDR3 totals 12 residues. Germline-derived CDR1 and CDR2 are DFQATT and SNEGSKA (reference sequence). The CDR3 region is CSANRGSQPRHF. CDR3 DNA: TGCAGTGCAAACAGGGGTAGTCAGCCCCGGCATTTT.

This clonotype was detected ten times or more. The CDR3 protein is CSARDRLFPNYGYTF. The CDR3 bases are TGCAGTGCTAGAGATCGGCTGTTTCCTAACTATGGCTACACCTTC. This rearrangement joins TRBV20-1 to TRBJ1-2; D is uncertain. The length of the CDR3 is 15 residues. Trimming pared 0 bases from V and 0 bases from J, leaving 11 bases between. CDR1 and CDR2 from the germline V gene are DFQATT and SNEGSKA (reference sequence).

V usage is TRBV29-1 and J usage is TRBJ2-3; possibly TRBD1 or TRBD2 for D (5 bases each). The CDR3 has 13 amino acids. Germline V gives CDR1 SQVTM, CDR2 ANQGSEA. The CDR3 here is CGEAGTITDTQYF. Written as DNA, the CDR3 is TGCGGTGAAGCCGGGACCATCACGGATACGCAGTATTTT.

This clonotype was recorded at least ten times. The chain carries TRBV6-2 or TRBV6-3 and TRBJ1-5, with a tentative D call TRBD1 (6 bases). The CDR3 is 14 amino acids. Per germline, CDR1 MNHEY and CDR2 SVGEGT. V dropped 5 bases and J dropped 0 bases, with 8 bases sitting between them. In nucleotides, the CDR3 is TGTGCCAGCAGTCGGACAGATAGCAATCAGCCCCAGCATTTT. Translated: CASSRTDSNQPQHF.

This clonotype has a count of ten or more. The chain combines TRBV12-3 or TRBV12-4 with TRBJ2-3; D is perhaps TRBD2 (5 bases). This CDR3 spans 16 amino acids. Trimming cost V 4 bases and J 4 bases, with 18 bases left between them. The CDR3 bases are TGTGCCAGCAGTTCCCGGGGAGCCCCGAACCCAGATACGCAGTATTTT. It specifies CASSSRGAPNPDTQYF.

Concerning this clonotype: A much more abundant neighbour one base away suggests this may be a read error. This sequence joins TRBV18 and TRBJ2-5; 7 positions agree with TRBD2. This CDR3 is built from 15 residues. Germline CDR1 is KGHSH and CDR2 is LQKENI. CDR3 nucleotide sequence: TGTGCCAGCTCACCATCCCTCGAGCGGGGAGAGACCCAGCACTTC. As protein: CASSPSLERGETQHF.

The sample holds many counts of this clonotype. J is TRBJ2-1 and V is TRBV11-3; 10 positions match TRBD2. The CDR3 is made up of 14 amino acids. With 3 bases clipped from V and 4 bases from J, the junction kept 0 bases outside the gene matches. In germline, CDR1 is SGHNT, CDR2 YENEEA. The CDR3 coding sequence is TGTGCCAGCAGCTTGGGACTAGCGTACAATGAGCAGTTCTTC. Translated, it gives CASSLGLAYNEQFF.

The genes are TRBV24-1 and TRBJ1-4; 7 nucleotides agree with TRBD1. Germline lookup yields CDR1 KGHDR and CDR2 SFDVKD. The CDR3 runs 14 residues. V lost 8 bases, J lost 9 bases, and 11 bases stayed unmatched. The DNA of the CDR3 is TGTGCCACCAATGACCAGGGACAGACTAAAAAACTGTTTTTT. Protein product: CATNDQGQTKKLFF.

This rearrangement joins TRBV6-5 to TRBJ2-1, with 7 bases lining up with TRBD1. Germline V lookup: CDR1 MNHEY, CDR2 SVGAGI. The CDR3 extends over 15 amino acids. The junction had 3 bases not matched to a gene; V was cut back by 2 bases and J by 2 bases. CDR3 sequence (DNA): TGTGCCAGCAGTTACAGGGGGCGAACCTACAATGAGCAGTTCTTC. Its protein is CASSYRGRTYNEQFF.

This clonotype has a count of ten or more. V and J are TRBV18 and TRBJ1-2; D uncertain. In germline, CDR1 is KGHSH, CDR2 LQKENI. Trimming removed 1 base at V and 0 bases at J, with 12 bases between. CDR3 length equals 16 residues. The CDR3 DNA sequence: TGTGCCAGCTCACCACAGTCAGGCCTTTCTAACTATGGCTACACCTTC. Translation gives CASSPQSGLSNYGYTF. Together with reference TRBV18 and TRBJ1-2, the CDR3 gives the full variable domain: NAGVMQNPRHLVRRRGQEARLRCSPMKGHSHVYWYRQLPEEGLKFMVYLQKENIIDESGMPKERFSAEFPKEGPSILRIQQVVRGDSAAYFCASSPQSGLSNYGYTFGSGTRLTVV.

This clonotype was counted ten times or more. The J gene is TRBJ2-7, the V gene TRBV7-9, with TRBD2 identical over 13 bases. Germline V gene data show CDR1 as SEHNR and CDR2 as FQNEAQ (reference sequence). The CDR3 spans 16 residues. With V trimmed by 6 bases and J by 3 bases, 8 bases remained unmatched. The CDR3 loop is CASRPGLAGAGYEQYF. CDR3 coding DNA: TGTGCCAGCAGACCCGGACTAGCGGGAGCGGGCTACGAGCAGTACTTC.

This clonotype was recorded many times. The rearrangement joins TRBV24-1 to TRBJ2-1, with D perhaps being TRBD1 or TRBD2 (6 bases each). Per germline, CDR1 KGHDR and CDR2 SFDVKD. The V and J ends lost 5 bases and 9 bases respectively, with 19 bases between them. The CDR3 totals 15 residues. In nucleotides, the CDR3 is TGTGCCACCAGTGGCAGGGGAGGAGTTGGAGGTGAGCAGTTCTTC. Amino acids: CATSGRGGVGGEQFF.

This clonotype is labeled medium-sized. At one end the junction does not follow the germline gene, possibly because of a read error. The chain links TRBV28 to TRBJ2-7, with TRBD1 matching 7 bases. The V gene's germline CDR1 is MDHEN and CDR2 SYDVKM. This CDR3 spans 14 amino acids. The CDR3 DNA reads TGTGCCAGCAATTTAAGGACAGGCCCCTACGAGCAGTACTTC. It encodes CASNLRTGPYEQYF.

By share, this clonotype ranks as medium-sized (0.01 to 0.1%). This chain links TRBV20-1 with TRBJ1-1; perhaps TRBD1 as D (6 bases). Germline V gives CDR1 DFQATT, CDR2 SNEGSKA (reference sequence). This CDR3 is built from 11 residues. Trimming stripped 6 bases from V and 8 bases from J, with 13 bases between. The CDR3 is CSAEQGREAFF. The CDR3, as DNA: TGCAGTGCGGAGCAGGGGAGGGAAGCTTTCTTT.

This clonotype appeared many times. The J gene is TRBJ2-2, the V gene TRBV5-1; the D gene is possibly TRBD2 (7 bases). Looked up from germline, CDR1 is SGHRS and CDR2 is YFSETQ. With 5 bases removed from V and 1 base from J, the gap between germline ends came to 15 bases. The CDR3 loop spans 16 amino acids. The CDR3 nucleotides are TGCGCCAGCAGAATGAGCGGGACACAGAACACCGGGGAGCTGTTTTTT. Translated: CASRMSGTQNTGELFF.

This clonotype was counted at least ten times. This chain links TRBV29-1 with TRBJ2-7, with 7 bases matching TRBD1. CDR1 is SQVTM and CDR2 is ANQGSEA in the germline V gene. The CDR3 spans 11 residues. The CDR3 nucleotides are TGCAGTGTACAGGGGTCCTACGAGCAGTACTTC. Translation: CSVQGSYEQYF.

This clonotype was recorded at least ten times. The chain employs TRBV6-5 and TRBJ2-1; D is perhaps TRBD1 (6 bases). Germline CDR1 reads MNHEY; CDR2 reads SVGAGI. V lost 4 bases and J lost 9, with 16 bases in between. The CDR3 has 14 amino acids. The CDR3 DNA reads as TGTGCCAGCAGTTCCTCCAGGGGTTTTTTTGAGCAGTTCTTC. Protein product: CASSSSRGFFEQFF.

This clonotype has just a few counts. The chain uses TRBV7-8 and TRBJ2-7, with 11 bases identical to TRBD1. Germline V gene data show CDR1 as SGHVS and CDR2 as FQNEAQ. This CDR3 region has 15 residues. Germline trimming cut 4 bases from V and 4 bases from J; bases unmatched to any gene: 6. The DNA for the CDR3 is TGTGCCAGCAGCTCGCGGACAGGGGGCCCGTACGAGCAGTACTTC. This sequence encodes CASSSRTGGPYEQYF.

In this sample, this clonotype turned up many times. This chain uses TRBV7-2 with TRBJ1-2; D perhaps matches TRBD1 (6 bases). V lost 1 base and J lost 3, with 6 bases in between. Germline CDR1 reads SGHTA; CDR2 reads FQGNSA. The length of the CDR3 is 13 residues. As DNA, the CDR3 is TGTGCCAGCAGCTTAGGACAGGACTATGGCTACACCTTC. This codes for CASSLGQDYGYTF.

This chain connects TRBV20-1 to TRBJ2-5; 10 bases align to TRBD2. The CDR3 loop spans 16 amino acids. V was pared by 1 base and J by 5 bases, with 10 bases of the junction left unmatched. In germline, CDR1 is DFQATT, CDR2 SNEGSKA (reference sequence). CDR3 coding DNA: TGCAGTGCTAGAGGCGGGGCTAGCGGGGGCCAGGAGACCCAGTACTTC. Its translation is CSARGGASGGQETQYF.

Notes on this clonotype: One end of the junction varies from germline; a read error may be responsible. The chain employs TRBV5-6 and TRBJ1-4; 7 bases map to TRBD1. The CDR3 runs to 15 residues. Germline lookup yields CDR1 SGHDT and CDR2 YYEEEE. The CDR3 DNA is TGTGCCAGCAGCTTCGGGACAGCCCTAGGTCAAAAACTCTCTTTT. It codes for CASSFGTALGQKLSF.

This chain links TRBV3-1 with TRBJ2-5; possible D gene TRBD2, 5 bases. The CDR3 length is 13 residues. Trimming removed 1 base at V and 4 bases at J, with 7 bases between. The germline V gene has CDR1 LGHDT and CDR2 YNNKEL (reference sequence). This CDR3 reads CASSQVAGETQYF. DNA of the CDR3: TGTGCCAGCAGCCAAGTGGCGGGAGAGACCCAGTACTTC.

This clonotype was recorded many times. The V call is TRBV20-1, the J call TRBJ2-7; no clear D. The CDR3 has 13 amino acids. V lost 3 bases and J lost 1, with 10 bases in between. Per germline, CDR1 DFQATT and CDR2 SNEGSKA (reference sequence). The CDR3 loop is CSASRHASYEQYF. The CDR3 DNA reads as TGCAGTGCTAGTCGGCATGCTTCCTACGAGCAGTACTTC.

This clonotype was observed many times. The chain combines TRBV7-2 with TRBJ1-1; D is perhaps TRBD1 (5 bases). This CDR3 has 14 residues. Germline loops: CDR1 SGHTA, CDR2 FQGNSA. Trimming removed 1 base at V and 5 bases at J, with 11 bases between. For the CDR3, the DNA is TGTGCCAGCAGCTTAGTGGGGGGTGGAACTGAAGCTTTCTTT. Translation: CASSLVGGGTEAFF.

To note about this clonotype: A junction boundary mismatches the germline segment, possibly from a read error. The genes are TRBV20-1 and TRBJ1-1, with D possibly TRBD1 on 6 matching bases. CDR1 DFQATT and CDR2 SNEGSKA come from the germline V gene (reference sequence). There are 13 residues in the CDR3. The DNA of the CDR3 is TGCAGTGCGAACAGGGACATGAACACTGAAGCTTTATTT. Translating gives CSANRDMNTEALF.

The table lists this clonotype with many counts. This chain connects TRBV10-2 to TRBJ2-3; 12 bases agree with TRBD2. This CDR3 region has 14 residues. Losses at the gene ends were 4 bases for V and 5 bases for J; bases not matched to a gene: 1. In germline, CDR1 is WSHSY, CDR2 SAAADI. CDR3: CASSGLAGVDTQYF. CDR3 nucleotides: TGCGCCAGCAGTGGACTAGCGGGGGTAGATACGCAGTATTTT.

This clonotype was recorded many times. This chain uses TRBV7-9 with TRBJ2-1; TRBD1 might be the D (5 bases). The ends were cut back, 3 bases at V and 5 bases at J, with 14 bases in the middle. There are 15 residues in the CDR3. Per germline, CDR1 SEHNR and CDR2 FQNEAQ (reference sequence). DNA for the CDR3: TGTGCCAGCAGCTTGTTTGGGCGGACAAACAATGAGCAGTTCTTC. Its translation: CASSLFGRTNNEQFF.

At least ten counts were recorded for this clonotype. At one boundary the junction diverges from the germline segment, which might be a read error. The rearrangement links TRBV11-2 to TRBJ2-7; tentatively, D is TRBD1 (6 bases). This CDR3 is 13 amino acids long. CDR1 and CDR2 (germline): SGHAT, FQNNGV. The DNA for the CDR3 is TGTGCCAGCAGCTTAGATCGGGGAGACAGGCCCCGTTTC. Its translation is CASSLDRGDRPRF.